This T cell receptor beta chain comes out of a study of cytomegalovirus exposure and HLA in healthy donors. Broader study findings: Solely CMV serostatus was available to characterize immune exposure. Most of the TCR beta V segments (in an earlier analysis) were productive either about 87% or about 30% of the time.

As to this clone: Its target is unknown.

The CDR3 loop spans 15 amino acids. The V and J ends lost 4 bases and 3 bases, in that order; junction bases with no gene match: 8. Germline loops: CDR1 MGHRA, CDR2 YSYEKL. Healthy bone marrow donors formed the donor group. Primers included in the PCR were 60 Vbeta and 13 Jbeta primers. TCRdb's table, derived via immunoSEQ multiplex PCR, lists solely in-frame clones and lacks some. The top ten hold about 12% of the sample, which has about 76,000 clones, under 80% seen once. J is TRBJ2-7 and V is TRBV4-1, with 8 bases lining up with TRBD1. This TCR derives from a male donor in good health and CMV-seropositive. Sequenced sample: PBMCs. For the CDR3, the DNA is TGCGCCAGCAGCCCCCGGGCAGGGGGCGTCTACGAGCAGTACTTC. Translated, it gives CASSPRAGGVYEQYF.